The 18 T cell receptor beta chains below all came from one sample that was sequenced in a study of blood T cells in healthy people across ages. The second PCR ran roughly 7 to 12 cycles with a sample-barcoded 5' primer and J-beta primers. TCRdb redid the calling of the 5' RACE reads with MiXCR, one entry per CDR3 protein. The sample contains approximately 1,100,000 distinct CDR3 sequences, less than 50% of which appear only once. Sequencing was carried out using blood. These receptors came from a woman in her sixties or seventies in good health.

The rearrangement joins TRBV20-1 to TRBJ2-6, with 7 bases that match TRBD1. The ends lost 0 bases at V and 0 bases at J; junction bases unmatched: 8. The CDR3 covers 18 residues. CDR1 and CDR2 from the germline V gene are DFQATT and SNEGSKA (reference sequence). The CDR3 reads CSARDRGQSTSGANVLTF. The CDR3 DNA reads TGCAGTGCTAGAGATCGGGGACAGTCGACCTCTGGGGCCAACGTCCTGACTTTC.

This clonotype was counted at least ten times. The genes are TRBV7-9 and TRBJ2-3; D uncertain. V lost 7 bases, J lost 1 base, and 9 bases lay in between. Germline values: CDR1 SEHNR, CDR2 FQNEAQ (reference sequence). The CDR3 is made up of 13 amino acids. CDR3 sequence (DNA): TGTGCCAGCACCCGGACGGGCACAGATACGCAGTATTTT. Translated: CASTRTGTDTQYF.

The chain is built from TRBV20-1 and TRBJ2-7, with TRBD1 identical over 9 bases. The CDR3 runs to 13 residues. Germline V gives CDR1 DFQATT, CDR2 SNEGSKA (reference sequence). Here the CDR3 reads CSATGQGAYEQYF. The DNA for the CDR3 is TGCAGCGCCACGGGACAGGGAGCCTACGAGCAGTACTTC.

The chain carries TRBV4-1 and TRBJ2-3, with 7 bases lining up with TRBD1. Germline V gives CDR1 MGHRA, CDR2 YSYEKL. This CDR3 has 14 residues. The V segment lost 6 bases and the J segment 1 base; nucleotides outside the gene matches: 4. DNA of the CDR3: TGCGCCAGCAGACTCGACAGGGGCACAGATACGCAGTATTTT. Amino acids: CASRLDRGTDTQYF.

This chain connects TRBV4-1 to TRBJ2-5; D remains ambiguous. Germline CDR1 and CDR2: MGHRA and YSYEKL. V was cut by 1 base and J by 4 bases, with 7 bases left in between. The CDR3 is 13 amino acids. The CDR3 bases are TGCGCCAGCAGCCAAGGACCTTTAGAGACCCAGTACTTC. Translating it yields CASSQGPLETQYF.

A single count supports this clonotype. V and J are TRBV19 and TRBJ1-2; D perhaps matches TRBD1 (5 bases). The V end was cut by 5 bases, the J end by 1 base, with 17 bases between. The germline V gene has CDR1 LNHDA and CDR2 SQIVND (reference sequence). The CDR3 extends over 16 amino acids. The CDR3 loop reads CASSAGRTQGNYGYTF. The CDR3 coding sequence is TGTGCCAGTAGTGCGGGACGGACCCAGGGTAACTATGGCTACACCTTC.

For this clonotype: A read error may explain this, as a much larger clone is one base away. The CDR3 spells CASSPNRRAGSYEQYF. The CDR3 DNA reads TGTGCCAGCAGTCCCAACAGACGAGCGGGGAGCTACGAGCAGTACTTC. This sequence joins TRBV6-2 or TRBV6-3 and TRBJ2-7; 7 bases map to TRBD2. J gave up 3 bases and V 5 bases, and 13 bases lay outside the gene matches. This CDR3 comprises 16 residues. Germline V lookup: CDR1 MNHEY, CDR2 SVGEGT.

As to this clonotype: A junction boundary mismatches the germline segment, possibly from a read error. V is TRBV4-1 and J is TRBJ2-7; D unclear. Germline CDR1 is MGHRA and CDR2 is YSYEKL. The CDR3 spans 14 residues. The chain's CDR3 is CARSQDRPPHEQYF. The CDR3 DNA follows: TGCGCCAGAAGCCAAGATCGACCCCCCCACGAGCAGTACTTC.

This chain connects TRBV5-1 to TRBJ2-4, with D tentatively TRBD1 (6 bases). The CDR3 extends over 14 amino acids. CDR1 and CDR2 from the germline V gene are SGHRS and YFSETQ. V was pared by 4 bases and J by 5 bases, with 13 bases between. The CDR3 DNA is TGCGCCAGCAGCACGGACAGAGGTGAAAACATTCAGTACTTC. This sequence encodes CASSTDRGENIQYF.

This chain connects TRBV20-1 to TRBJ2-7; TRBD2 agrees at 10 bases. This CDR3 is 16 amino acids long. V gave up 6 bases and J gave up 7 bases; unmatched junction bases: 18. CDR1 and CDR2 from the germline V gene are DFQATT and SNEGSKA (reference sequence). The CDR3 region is CSAPPASGSSFYEQYF. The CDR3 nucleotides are TGCAGTGCCCCGCCGGCTAGCGGGAGTTCTTTTTATGAGCAGTACTTC.

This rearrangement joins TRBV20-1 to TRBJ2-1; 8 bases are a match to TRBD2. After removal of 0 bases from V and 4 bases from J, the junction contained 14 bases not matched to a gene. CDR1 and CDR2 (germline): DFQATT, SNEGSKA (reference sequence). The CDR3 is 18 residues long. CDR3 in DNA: TGCAGTGCTAGAGATCTGGTTTTAGCGGGAATGATATACAATGAGCAGTTCTTC. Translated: CSARDLVLAGMIYNEQFF.

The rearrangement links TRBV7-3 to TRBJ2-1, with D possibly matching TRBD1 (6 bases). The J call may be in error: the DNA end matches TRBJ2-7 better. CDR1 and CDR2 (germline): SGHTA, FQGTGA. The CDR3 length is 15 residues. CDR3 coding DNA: TGTGCCAGCAGCCTTGAGGGGGTGGGGGACAATGAGCAGTACTTC. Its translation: CASSLEGVGDNEQYF.

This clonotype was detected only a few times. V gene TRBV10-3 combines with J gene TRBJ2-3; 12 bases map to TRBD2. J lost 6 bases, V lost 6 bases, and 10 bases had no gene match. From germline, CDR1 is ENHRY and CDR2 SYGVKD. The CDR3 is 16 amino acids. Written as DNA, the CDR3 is TGTGCCATCAGCTCCAGACTAGCGGGAGCATCGGATACGCAGTATTTT. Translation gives CAISSRLAGASDTQYF.

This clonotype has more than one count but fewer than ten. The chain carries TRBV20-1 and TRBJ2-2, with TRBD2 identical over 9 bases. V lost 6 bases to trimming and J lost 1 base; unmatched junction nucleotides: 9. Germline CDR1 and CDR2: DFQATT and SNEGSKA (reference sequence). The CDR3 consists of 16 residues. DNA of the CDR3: TGCAGTGCCCCCCCCTATAGCGGGAGGAACACCGGGGAGCTGTTTTTT. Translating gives CSAPPYSGRNTGELFF.

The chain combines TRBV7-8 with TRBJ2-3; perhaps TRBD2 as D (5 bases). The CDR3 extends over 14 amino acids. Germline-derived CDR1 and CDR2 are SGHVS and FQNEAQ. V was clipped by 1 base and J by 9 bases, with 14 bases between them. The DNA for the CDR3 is TGTGCCAGCAGCTTAGACTACGCAGCGGAGACGCAGTATTTT. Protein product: CASSLDYAAETQYF.

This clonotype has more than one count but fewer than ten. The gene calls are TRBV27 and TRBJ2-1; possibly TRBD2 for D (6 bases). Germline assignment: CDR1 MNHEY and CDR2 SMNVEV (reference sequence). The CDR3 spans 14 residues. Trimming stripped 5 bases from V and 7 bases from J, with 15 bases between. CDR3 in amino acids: CASSTISGVNEQFF. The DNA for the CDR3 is TGTGCCAGCAGTACAATATCGGGAGTAAATGAGCAGTTCTTC.

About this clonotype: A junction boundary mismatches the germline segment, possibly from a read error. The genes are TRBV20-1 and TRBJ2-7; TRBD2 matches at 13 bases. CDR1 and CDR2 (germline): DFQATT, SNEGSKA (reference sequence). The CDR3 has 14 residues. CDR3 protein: CSTRRTSGGYEQYF. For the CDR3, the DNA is TGCAGTACTAGAAGGACTAGCGGGGGTTACGAGCAGTACTTC.

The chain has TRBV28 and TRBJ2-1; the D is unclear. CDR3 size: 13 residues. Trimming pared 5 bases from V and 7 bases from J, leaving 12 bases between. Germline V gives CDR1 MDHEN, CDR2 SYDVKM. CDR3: CASSPQTKNEQFF. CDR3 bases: TGTGCCAGCAGTCCCCAAACGAAGAATGAGCAGTTCTTC.